This TCR beta chain is from a study of T cell responses to AZD1222 COVID-19 vaccine. TCRdb's table, derived via immunoSEQ multiplex PCR, lists solely in-frame clones and lacks some. The sample carries about 96,000 clones, 70% to 90% recorded once. The CDR3 runs to 16 residues. Germline CDR1 and CDR2: SGHTA and FQGNSA. The V gene lost 2 bases and the J gene lost 4 bases, with 12 bases spanning the gap. The sequencing here drew on peripheral blood, taken on day 0 of AZD1222 vaccination. The rearrangement links TRBV7-2 to TRBJ1-6, with D possibly being TRBD1 (5 bases). This sequence originates from an adult in good health. CDR3 protein: CASSLIRGAYNSPLHF. Written as DNA, the CDR3 is TGTGCCAGCAGCTTAATCCGGGGCGCTTATAATTCACCCCTCCACTTT.